These 13 T cell receptor beta chains came from one sample sequenced in a study of blood T cells in healthy people across ages. A second PCR of 7 to 11 cycles used a sample-barcoded 5' primer and a J-beta primer mix. MiXCR was run by TCRdb on the 5' RACE reads, yielding one entry per CDR3 protein. The repertoire has roughly 560,000 distinct CDR3 sequences, around 24% of them found once; the top ten carry roughly 10%. The same data also went into a second study, on T cells of mothers and their children.

Source material: blood. The origin of the receptors is a boy between 10 and 17 years old in good health.

The rearrangement links TRBV29-1 to TRBJ2-1, with D perhaps matching TRBD1 (6 bases). CDR3 size: 17 residues. V shed 0 bases and J shed 0 bases, with 15 bases lying between them. The V gene's germline CDR1 is SQVTM and CDR2 ANQGSEA. The CDR3 nucleotides are TGCAGCGTTGAAGATATTGGCGACAGGACCTCCTACAATGAGCAGTTCTTC. Amino acids: CSVEDIGDRTSYNEQFF.

The chain carries TRBV20-1 and TRBJ2-1; 7 bases agree with TRBD1. CDR3 size: 13 residues. Germline V CDR1 and CDR2: DFQATT, SNEGSKA (reference sequence). Losses at the gene ends were 5 bases for V and 2 bases for J; bases not matched to a gene: 3. CDR3 residues: CSALGQTYNEQFF. The DNA for the CDR3 is TGCAGTGCTTTGGGACAGACCTACAATGAGCAGTTCTTC.

This clonotype was found a few times. J is TRBJ2-7 and V is TRBV30; D is perhaps TRBD1 (6 bases). The CDR3 contains 14 residues. The V gene lost 1 base and the J gene lost 7 bases, with 17 bases spanning the gap. Germline V CDR1 and CDR2: GTSNPN, SVGIG (reference sequence). The CDR3 protein is CAWSGGYTQGEQYF. The DNA for the CDR3 is TGTGCCTGGAGTGGGGGCTACACCCAGGGGGAGCAGTACTTC.

The chain links TRBV28 to TRBJ2-1; possible D gene TRBD1, 5 bases. Germline V gives CDR1 MDHEN, CDR2 SYDVKM. V gave up 2 bases and J gave up 7 bases, with 9 bases separating them. The CDR3 extends over 13 amino acids. The CDR3 DNA sequence: TGTGCCAGCAGTTTAGTAACAGGTAATGAGCAGTTCTTC. The encoded protein is CASSLVTGNEQFF.

The CDR3 loop is CATSGPAGANVLTF. In DNA form, the CDR3 reads TGTGCCACCAGTGGGCCAGCTGGGGCCAACGTCCTGACTTTC. The chain has TRBV24-1 and TRBJ2-6; no clear D gene. The length of the CDR3 is 14 residues. Germline V gives CDR1 KGHDR, CDR2 SFDVKD. V was trimmed by 5 bases and J by 2 bases, leaving 6 bases between them.

This clonotype came up a few times. This rearrangement joins TRBV5-1 to TRBJ2-3; 7 bases are a match to TRBD1. Germline assignment: CDR1 SGHRS and CDR2 YFSETQ. V lost 0 bases and J lost 2; bases outside the gene matches: 9. CDR3 length: 17 residues. The CDR3 nucleotides read TGCGCCAGCAGCTTGGAAACAGGGGCGACATACACAGATACGCAGTATTTT. This encodes CASSLETGATYTDTQYF.

CDR3 sequence reads: CASSLDPTYSSYEQYF. As DNA, the CDR3 is TGTGCCAGCAGCTTAGACCCGACGTACAGCTCCTACGAGCAGTACTTC. The chain links TRBV7-6 to TRBJ2-7; D is ambiguous. The germline V gene encodes CDR1 SGHVS and CDR2 FNYEAQ. Trimming removed 1 base from V and 0 bases from J, with 13 bases in between. This CDR3 region has 16 residues.

This clonotype occurred a few times. The chain couples TRBV9 to TRBJ2-6, with 7 bases identical to TRBD1. The CDR3 loop spans 17 amino acids. In germline, CDR1 is SGDLS, CDR2 YYNGEE. V shed 3 bases, J shed 0 bases, and the junction held 6 bases outside the gene matches. The CDR3 nucleotides are TGTGCCAGCAGCGCGCCGACAGGGCACTCTGGGGCCAACGTCCTGACTTTC. As protein: CASSAPTGHSGANVLTF. Together with reference TRBV9 and TRBJ2-6, the CDR3 gives the full variable domain: DSGVTQTPKHLITATGQRVTLRCSPRSGDLSVYWYQQSLDQGLQFLIQYYNGEERAKGNILERFSAQQFPDLHSELNLSSLELGDSALYFCASSAPTGHSGANVLTFGAGSRLTVL.

There are a few counts of this clonotype. The V call is TRBV6-2 or TRBV6-3, the J call TRBJ2-4; D is perhaps TRBD1 or TRBD2 (5 bases each). CDR3 length: 12 amino acids. Trimming pared 4 bases from V and 8 bases from J, leaving 9 bases between. The germline V gene has CDR1 MNHEY and CDR2 SVGEGT. In DNA form, the CDR3 reads TGTGCCAGCAGTTGGGGGTTGGACATTCAGTACTTC. Protein sequence: CASSWGLDIQYF.

This clonotype has only a few counts. V gene TRBV29-1 combines with J gene TRBJ2-5, with TRBD1 matching 12 bases. The closer fit of TRBJ2-7 to the DNA end suggests the J call may be wrong. Looked up from germline, CDR1 is SQVTM and CDR2 is ANQGSEA. The CDR3 spans 15 residues. CDR3 bases: TGCAGCGTTCTTATGTGGGACAGGGGGCACGACGAGCAGTACTTC. Protein: CSVLMWDRGHDEQYF.

This clonotype was seen at least ten times. The chain links TRBV20-1 to TRBJ2-5; weak D call: TRBD2 (6 bases). The CDR3 is 13 residues long. Trimming took off 3 bases at V and 5 bases at J, with 13 bases between the two ends. Germline V gene data show CDR1 as DFQATT and CDR2 as SNEGSKA (reference sequence). The CDR3 sequence is CSARVGSGETQYF. The CDR3 DNA follows: TGCAGTGCTAGGGTCGGGAGCGGGGAGACCCAGTACTTC.

Written as DNA, the CDR3 is TGTGCCAGCAGTTTAAGCCAACATTCTTACGAGCAGTACTTC. It codes for CASSLSQHSYEQYF. J is TRBJ2-5 and V is TRBV28; unclear D gene. The end of the DNA aligns better with TRBJ2-7, so the J call may be wrong. The CDR3 has 14 amino acids. Looked up from germline, CDR1 is MDHEN and CDR2 is SYDVKM.

This clonotype has only a few counts. The chain carries TRBV4-2 and TRBJ2-5; no clear D gene. V dropped 0 bases and J dropped 5 bases, with 7 bases sitting between them. The CDR3 has 13 residues. The V gene's germline CDR1 is LGHNA and CDR2 YNFKEQ. The CDR3 here is CASSQDEAETQYF. Here the CDR3 DNA reads TGTGCCAGCAGCCAAGATGAGGCGGAGACCCAGTACTTC.